The following is a TCR beta chain sequence with its context. This CDR3 has 14 amino acids. Germline loops: CDR1 ENHRY, CDR2 SYGVKD. The sample is drawn from a study of blood T cell repertoires in COVID-19. Across the whole study: Material from acute and convalescent COVID-19 was sourced from the United States, Italy and Spain. From T cells, B-cell-depleted T cells, or PBMCs came the material, which was cDNA or gDNA.

Donors were grouped by their self-reported clinical history. In the original processing: Estimates of nucleated cell counts were drawn from the amplification of reference gene primers. Profiling relied on immunoSEQ multiplex PCR, and the TCRdb table lists in-frame clones only, not all of them. V, J and clone size derive from that table, while D and trimming were established from the DNA sequence. The top ten clones hold 4.5% to 7% of a sample with about 200,000 clones, approximately 85% of them seen once. The TCR was taken from a man between 35 and 55 years old with acute COVID-19. The V and J genes are TRBV10-3 and TRBJ2-1, with TRBD2 as a possible D gene (6 bases). Sequencing was carried out using PBMCs or T cells enriched from blood (not recorded which). DNA of the CDR3: TGTGCTGCCGGGGAGGAGGTTTCCTACAATGAGCAGTTCTTC. As protein: CAAGEEVSYNEQFF.